A few counts support the clone carrying this T cell receptor (beta chain). This record comes from a study of human T cells and chemical hapten exposure. The time point here: patch test 3, about 24 weeks after DPC sensitization. Treatment in this sample: therapeutic diphenylcyclopropenone sensitization with weekly scalp DPC. From germline, CDR1 is KGHSH and CDR2 LQKENI. Trimming removed 3 bases from V and 0 bases from J, with 12 bases in between. This CDR3 comprises 16 residues. In TCRdb, the RACE reads were re-called with MiXCR into one record per CDR3 protein. The sample shows about 190,000 distinct CDR3 sequences, more than 20% of them seen only once.

The chain joins TRBV18 to TRBJ2-1, with D maybe TRBD1 (7 bases). This receptor was obtained from a woman aged 40 to 50 with alopecia areata. Some clones in this sample may be carry-over from other donors' samples. This specimen was whole blood, taken in connection with sensitization to the hapten diphenylcyclopropenone (DPC). The chain's CDR3 is CASSPHQGGSYNEQFF. The CDR3 DNA reads TGTGCCAGCTCACCCCACCAGGGGGGCTCCTACAATGAGCAGTTCTTC.